This T cell receptor beta chain was retrieved from a study of blood T cell repertoires in COVID-19. Germline V gene data show CDR1 as SGHRS and CDR2 as YFSETQ. The CDR3 is 14 amino acids. V was clipped by 4 bases and J by 4 bases, with 13 bases between them. Original processing notes: Reference gene primer amplification gave estimated nucleated cell counts. Generated by immunoSEQ multiplex PCR, the TCRdb table keeps only in-frame clones and is missing some. From that table come the V and J calls and clone size; the DNA was used to work out D and trimming. Among roughly 30,000 clones, almost 85% were seen once, and the ten largest hold under 8.5%.

The receptor was isolated from a man between 60 and 70 years old with active COVID-19. V and J are TRBV5-1 and TRBJ2-3; D remains unclear. What was sequenced was peripheral blood. CDR3 protein: CASSLSPGADTQYF. CDR3 nucleotide sequence: TGCGCCAGCAGCCTTTCCCCTGGAGCAGATACGCAGTATTTT.